This T cell receptor (beta chain) came from a study of regulatory T cells in long-lasting Graves disease. Library construction for TCR beta used iRepertoire HTBI primers and Arm-PCR of CDR3 regions. One entry per CDR3 protein, called by TCRdb with MiXCR from the multiplex PCR reads. The sample shows 550,000 or so distinct CDR3 sequences, approximately 12% of them seen only once. The CDR3 is 14 amino acids. The V and J ends lost 5 bases and 2 bases respectively, with 16 bases between them. CDR1 DFQATT and CDR2 SNEGSKA come from the germline V gene (reference sequence). Noted time point: newly diagnosed GD, antithyroid drugs for less than 3 months. Construction of the TCR library relied on RNA isolated from PBMCs. Per American Thyroid Association guidelines, Graves' disease was diagnosed. The sample also formed part of further work on T cells in Graves' hyperthyroidism and ophthalmopathy.

The sequences come from peripheral blood mononuclear cells (PBMCs), collected at new diagnosis, from a patient treated with antithyroid drugs. This sequence joins TRBV20-1 and TRBJ2-7; D ambiguous. The TCR originated in a woman aged 30 to 39 with Graves disease. Here the CDR3 reads CSAGFKGSAYEQYF. DNA for the CDR3: TGCAGTGCTGGCTTTAAAGGGTCAGCCTACGAGCAGTACTTC.